This TCR beta chain was recovered during a study of blood T cell repertoires in COVID-19. About the research overall: COVID-19 samples collected from the United States, Italy and Spain covered acute and convalescent phases. The analysed material was cDNA or gDNA that came from T cells, B-cell-depleted T cells, or PBMCs.

Germline loops: CDR1 SGHRS, CDR2 YFSETQ. The CDR3 sequence is 13 residues long. Per the study methods: Amplified reference gene primers provided the basis for estimating nucleated cell counts. This table comes from immunoSEQ multiplex PCR, and its TCRdb copy is limited to in-frame clones, with some not included. V and J calls and clone size are copied from that table; D and trimming were computed from the DNA. The table lists some 260,000 clones, about 85% of them singletons. Details on this clone: At one end the junction does not follow the germline gene, possibly because of a read error.

J is TRBJ2-5 and V is TRBV5-1, with 7 bases aligning to TRBD1. What was sequenced was peripheral blood. This clonotype was obtained from a man between 18 and 29 years old with active or convalescent COVID-19. The DNA for the CDR3 is TGCGCCAGCACCCGGGACAGACTGATGGGTTGGGACTTC. Its protein is CASTRDRLMGWDF.